A single sample is the source of the 9 T cell receptor beta chains below, sequenced in a study of shared clonotypes between healthy human individuals. The table came from immunoSEQ multiplex PCR; TCRdb's copy has only in-frame clones and leaves some out. The sample lists a few million clones; over 85% were seen once. The specimen was naive CD4+ T cells sorted from blood. Indicated subset: CD45RA+ positively selected. The receptors here all came from a man aged 18 to 30 in good health.

The rearrangement uses TRBV7-2 and TRBJ2-1, with 12 nucleotides matching TRBD2. This CDR3 contains 18 residues. V lost 1 base to trimming and J lost 7 bases; unmatched junction nucleotides: 11. Germline CDR1 reads SGHTA; CDR2 reads FQGNSA. CDR3 sequence: CASSLVEGLAGGRNEQFF. In DNA form, the CDR3 reads TGTGCCAGCAGCTTAGTTGAGGGTCTAGCGGGAGGGAGAAATGAGCAGTTCTTC.

V usage is TRBV4-1 and J usage is TRBJ2-6, with D tentatively TRBD1 (6 bases). Trimming cost V 1 base and J 0 bases, with 10 bases left between them. The CDR3 totals 17 residues. Germline CDR1 reads MGHRA; CDR2 reads YSYEKL. The DNA for the CDR3 is TGCGCCAGCAGCCAAGGACAGGCGTTCTCTGGGGCCAACGTCCTGACTTTC. Protein sequence: CASSQGQAFSGANVLTF.

With respect to this clone: The same CDR3 is also encoded by other DNA sequences in this sample. J is TRBJ1-3 and V is TRBV9; TRBD1 matches at 7 bases. Germline CDR1 reads SGDLS; CDR2 reads YYNGEE. V dropped 3 bases and J dropped 4; count of bases not matched to a gene: 4. CDR3 length equals 14 residues. In nucleotides, the CDR3 is TGTGCCAGCAGCGCCGGGACAGCAGGAAACACCATATATTTT. Its translation: CASSAGTAGNTIYF.

A few counts support this clone. Other DNA sequences in this specimen translate into the identical CDR3. CDR3 DNA sequence: TGTGCCAGCAGGGGAGGGACAGTCAATTCACCCCTCCACTTT. It encodes CASRGGTVNSPLHF. The chain links TRBV6-1 to TRBJ1-6; TRBD1 matches at 7 bases. This CDR3 region has 14 residues. The V gene end was trimmed by 6 bases and the J gene end by 7 bases; junction bases not matched to a gene: 6. The germline V gene has CDR1 MNHNS and CDR2 SASEGT.

The V call is TRBV30, the J call TRBJ1-6, with TRBD1 matching 8 bases. Trimming cost V 5 bases and J 5 bases; bases outside gene matches: 8. The CDR3 extends over 15 amino acids. Germline loops: CDR1 GTSNPN, CDR2 SVGIG (reference sequence). CDR3 loop: CAWGRMDRDNSPLHF. The CDR3 DNA sequence: TGTGCCTGGGGCCGGATGGACAGGGATAATTCACCCCTCCACTTT.

This rearrangement joins TRBV7-2 to TRBJ2-5, with 9 bases that match TRBD1. Germline CDR1 reads SGHTA; CDR2 reads FQGNSA. There are 14 residues in the CDR3. V was clipped by 7 bases and J by 5 bases; unmatched bases: 8. In DNA form, the CDR3 reads TGTGCCAGCAAACAAGACAGGGGGAGGGAGACCCAGTACTTC. This codes for CASKQDRGRETQYF.

The V and J genes are TRBV30 and TRBJ2-3, with D unresolved. The germline CDR1 and CDR2 sequences are GTSNPN and SVGIG (reference sequence). Trimming took 0 bases from V and 0 from J, leaving 13 bases between them. This CDR3 region has 16 residues. In DNA, the CDR3 is TGTGCCTGGAGTGTACGTGGACGGATAAGCACAGATACGCAGTATTTT. This sequence encodes CAWSVRGRISTDTQYF.

This sequence joins TRBV28 and TRBJ2-2; 9 nucleotides line up with TRBD2. The CDR3 contains 17 residues. V lost 6 bases, J lost 0 bases, and 8 bases stayed unmatched. Germline V gene sequence: CDR1 MDHEN, CDR2 SYDVKM. The CDR3 sequence is CASRPAGTSSNTGELFF. The CDR3 DNA sequence: TGTGCCAGCAGACCAGCCGGGACTAGCTCGAACACCGGGGAGCTGTTTTTT.

The CDR3 DNA reads as TGTGCCTGGGGAACCAATGAGCAGTTCTTC. Amino acid sequence: CAWGTNEQFF. The rearrangement uses TRBV30 and TRBJ2-1; D gene uncertain. The germline V gene encodes CDR1 GTSNPN and CDR2 SVGIG (reference sequence). The ends were cut back, 5 bases at V and 6 bases at J, with 5 bases in the middle. The CDR3 is made up of 10 amino acids.